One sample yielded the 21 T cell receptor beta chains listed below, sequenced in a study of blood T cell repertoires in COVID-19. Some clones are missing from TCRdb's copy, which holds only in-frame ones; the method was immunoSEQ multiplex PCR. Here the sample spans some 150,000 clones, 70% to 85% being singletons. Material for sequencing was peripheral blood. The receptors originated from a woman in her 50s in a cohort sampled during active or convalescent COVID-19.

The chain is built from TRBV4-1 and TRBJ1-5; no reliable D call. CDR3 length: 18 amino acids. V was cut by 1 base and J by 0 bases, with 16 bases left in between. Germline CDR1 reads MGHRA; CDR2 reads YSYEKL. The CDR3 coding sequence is TGCGCCAGCAGCCAAGTATGGAGGGAGGGATATAGCAATCAGCCCCAGCATTTT. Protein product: CASSQVWREGYSNQPQHF.

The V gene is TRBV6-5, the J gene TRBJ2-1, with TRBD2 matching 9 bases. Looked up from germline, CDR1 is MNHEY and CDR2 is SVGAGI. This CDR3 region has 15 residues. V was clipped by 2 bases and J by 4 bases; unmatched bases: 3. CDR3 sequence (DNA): TGTGCCAGCAGTTACCAGCGGGGGGTGTACAATGAGCAGTTCTTC. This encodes CASSYQRGVYNEQFF.

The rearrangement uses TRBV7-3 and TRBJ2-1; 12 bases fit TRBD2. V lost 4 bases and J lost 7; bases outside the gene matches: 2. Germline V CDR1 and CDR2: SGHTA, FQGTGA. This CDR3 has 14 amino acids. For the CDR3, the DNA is TGTGCCAGCAGCTACGGACTAGCGGGGAATGAGCAGTTCTTC. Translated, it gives CASSYGLAGNEQFF. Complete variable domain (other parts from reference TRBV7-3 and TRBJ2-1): GAGVSQTPSNKVTEKGKYVELRCDPISGHTALYWYRQSLGQGPEFLIYFQGTGAADDSGLPNDRFFAVRPEGSVSTLKIQRTERGDSAVYLCASSYGLAGNEQFFGPGTRLTVL.

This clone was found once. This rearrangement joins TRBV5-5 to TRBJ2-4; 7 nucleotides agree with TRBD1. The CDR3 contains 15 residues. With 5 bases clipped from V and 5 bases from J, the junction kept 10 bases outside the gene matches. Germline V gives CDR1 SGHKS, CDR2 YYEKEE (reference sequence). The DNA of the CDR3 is TGTGCCAGCAGTTCCAAAGACAGGGACGAAAACATTCAGTACTTC. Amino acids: CASSSKDRDENIQYF.

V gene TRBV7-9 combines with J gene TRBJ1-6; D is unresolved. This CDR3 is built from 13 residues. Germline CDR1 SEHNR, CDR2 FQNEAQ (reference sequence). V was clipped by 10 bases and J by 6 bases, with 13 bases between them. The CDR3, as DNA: TGTGCCACCGCTGTATCGAGTAATTCACCCCTCCACTTT. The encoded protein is CATAVSSNSPLHF.

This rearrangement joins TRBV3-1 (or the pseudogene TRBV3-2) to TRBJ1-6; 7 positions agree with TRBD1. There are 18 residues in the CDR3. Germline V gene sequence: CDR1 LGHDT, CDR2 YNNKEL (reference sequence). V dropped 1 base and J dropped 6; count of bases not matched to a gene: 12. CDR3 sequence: CASSQGQGRRSGNSPLHF. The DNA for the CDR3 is TGTGCCAGCAGCCAAGGACAGGGCAGGAGATCTGGTAATTCACCCCTCCACTTT.

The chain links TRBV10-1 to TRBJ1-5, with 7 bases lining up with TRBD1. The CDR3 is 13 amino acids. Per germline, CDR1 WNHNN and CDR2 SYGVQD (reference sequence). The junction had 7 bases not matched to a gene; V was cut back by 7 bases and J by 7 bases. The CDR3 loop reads CASIRQGRQPQHF. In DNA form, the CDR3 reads TGCGCCAGCATACGACAGGGTCGGCAGCCCCAGCATTTT.

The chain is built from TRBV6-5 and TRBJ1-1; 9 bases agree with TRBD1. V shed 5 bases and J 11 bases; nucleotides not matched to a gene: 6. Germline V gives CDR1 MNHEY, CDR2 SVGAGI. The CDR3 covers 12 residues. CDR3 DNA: TGTGCCAGCAGTCCCGCGGACAGGGGCGCTTTCTTT. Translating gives CASSPADRGAFF.

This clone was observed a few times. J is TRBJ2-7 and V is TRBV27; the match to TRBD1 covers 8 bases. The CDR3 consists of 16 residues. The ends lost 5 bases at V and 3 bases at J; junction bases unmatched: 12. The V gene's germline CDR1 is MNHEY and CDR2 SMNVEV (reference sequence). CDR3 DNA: TGTGCCAGCAGTCCTCAGGGGGCTCTTCCCCTCTACGAGCAGTACTTC. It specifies CASSPQGALPLYEQYF.

CDR3 nucleotides: TGTGCCAGCAGCCAAGTGAAGCCCGGACTTCTTGGAAACACCATATATTTT. It yields the protein CASSQVKPGLLGNTIYF. This chain joins TRBV3-1 (or the pseudogene TRBV3-2) and TRBJ1-3, with D unclear. The germline gives CDR1 LGHDT, CDR2 YNNKEL (reference sequence). The CDR3 covers 17 residues. V was pared by 1 base and J by 3 bases, with 16 bases between.

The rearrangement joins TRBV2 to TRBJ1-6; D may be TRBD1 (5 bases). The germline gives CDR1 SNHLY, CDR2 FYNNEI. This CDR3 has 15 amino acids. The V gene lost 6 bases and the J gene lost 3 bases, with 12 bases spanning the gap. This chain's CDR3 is CASRQQAIYNSPLHF. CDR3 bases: TGTGCCAGCAGACAACAGGCTATCTATAATTCACCCCTCCACTTT.

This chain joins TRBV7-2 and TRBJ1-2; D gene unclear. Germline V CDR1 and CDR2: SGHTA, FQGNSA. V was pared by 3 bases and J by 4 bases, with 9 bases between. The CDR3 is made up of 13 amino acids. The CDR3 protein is CASSLSQIYGYTF. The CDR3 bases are TGTGCCAGCAGCTTGTCACAGATCTATGGCTACACCTTC. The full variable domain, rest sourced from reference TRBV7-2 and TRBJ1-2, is GAGVSQSPSNKVTEKGKDVELRCDPISGHTALYWYRQSLGQGLEFLIYFQGNSAPDKSGLPSDRFSAERTGGSVSTLTIQRTQQEDSAVYLCASSLSQIYGYTFGSGTRLTVV.

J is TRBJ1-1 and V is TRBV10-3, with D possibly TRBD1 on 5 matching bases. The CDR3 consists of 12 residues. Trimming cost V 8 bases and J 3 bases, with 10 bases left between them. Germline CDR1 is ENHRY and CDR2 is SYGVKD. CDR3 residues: CAIRGDYTEAFF. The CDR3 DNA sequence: TGTGCCATCCGAGGGGACTACACTGAAGCTTTCTTT.

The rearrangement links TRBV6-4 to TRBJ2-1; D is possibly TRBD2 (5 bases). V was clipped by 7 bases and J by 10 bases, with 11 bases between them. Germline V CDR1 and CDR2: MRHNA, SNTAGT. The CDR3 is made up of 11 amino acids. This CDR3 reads CASTNGGEQFF. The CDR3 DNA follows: TGTGCCAGCACCAATGGCGGGGAGCAGTTCTTC.

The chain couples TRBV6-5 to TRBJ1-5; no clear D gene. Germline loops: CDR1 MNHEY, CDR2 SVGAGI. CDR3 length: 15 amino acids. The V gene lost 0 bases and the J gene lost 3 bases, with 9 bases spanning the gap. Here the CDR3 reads CASSYSAGLNQPQHF. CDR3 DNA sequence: TGTGCCAGCAGTTACTCCGCAGGCCTCAATCAGCCCCAGCATTTT.

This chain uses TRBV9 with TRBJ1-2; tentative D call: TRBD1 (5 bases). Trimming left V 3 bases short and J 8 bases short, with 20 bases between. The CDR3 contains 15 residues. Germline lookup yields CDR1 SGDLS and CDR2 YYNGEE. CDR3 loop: CASSESGRQGRGYTF. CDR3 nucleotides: TGTGCCAGCAGCGAGAGTGGTCGGCAGGGAAGGGGCTACACCTTC.

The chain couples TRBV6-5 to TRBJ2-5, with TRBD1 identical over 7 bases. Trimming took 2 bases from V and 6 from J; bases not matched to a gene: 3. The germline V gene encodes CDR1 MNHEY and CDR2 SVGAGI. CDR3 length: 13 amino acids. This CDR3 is CASSYDRVQTQYF. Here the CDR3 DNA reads TGTGCCAGCAGTTACGACAGGGTACAGACCCAGTACTTC.

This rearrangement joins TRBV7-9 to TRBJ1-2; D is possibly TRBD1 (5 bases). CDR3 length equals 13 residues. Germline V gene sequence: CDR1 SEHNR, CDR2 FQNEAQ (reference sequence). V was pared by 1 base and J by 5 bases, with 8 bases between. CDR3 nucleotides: TGTGCCAGCAGCTTAGAGACAGTATATGGCTACACCTTC. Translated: CASSLETVYGYTF.

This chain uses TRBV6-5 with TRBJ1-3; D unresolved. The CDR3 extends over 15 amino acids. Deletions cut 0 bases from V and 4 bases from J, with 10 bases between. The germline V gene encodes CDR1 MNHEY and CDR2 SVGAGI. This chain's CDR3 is CASSYSRGRGNTIYF. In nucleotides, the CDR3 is TGTGCCAGCAGTTACTCGCGGGGTAGAGGAAACACCATATATTTT.

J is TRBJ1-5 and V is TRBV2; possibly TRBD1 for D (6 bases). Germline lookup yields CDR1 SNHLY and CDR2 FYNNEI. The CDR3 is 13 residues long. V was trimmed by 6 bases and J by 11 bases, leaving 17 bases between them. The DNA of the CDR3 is TGTGCCAGCAGGGAGACAGGTTTGGCGGCCCAGCATTTT. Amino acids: CASRETGLAAQHF.

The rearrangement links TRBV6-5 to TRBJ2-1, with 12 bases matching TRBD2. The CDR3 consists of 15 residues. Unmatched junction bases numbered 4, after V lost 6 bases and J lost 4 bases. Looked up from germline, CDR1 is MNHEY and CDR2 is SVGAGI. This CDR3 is CASRLAGGVYNEQFF. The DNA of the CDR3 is TGTGCCAGCAGACTAGCGGGGGGCGTATACAATGAGCAGTTCTTC.